The 8 T cell receptor beta chains below were found in one sample sequenced in a study of shared clonotypes between healthy human individuals. Naive CD8 cells lacked CD45RO, underwent positive selection for CCR7 and left out terminally differentiated effector memory CD45RA+ cells. Repertoires were generated with immunoSEQ multiplex PCR, while TCRdb's copy carries only in-frame clones and drops some. The data hold around 2,000,000 clones, with around 96% observed a single time. The sequencing input was naive CD8+ T cells sorted from blood. These receptors came from a man younger than 30 in good health.

The J gene is TRBJ2-2, the V gene TRBV7-2; unclear D gene. Trimming pared 5 bases from V and 1 base from J, leaving 5 bases between. CDR1 and CDR2 from the germline V gene are SGHTA and FQGNSA. The CDR3 is 13 amino acids. The CDR3 reads CASSPLNTGELFF. CDR3 coding DNA: TGTGCCAGCAGCCCGTTGAACACCGGGGAGCTGTTTTTT.

This chain connects TRBV9 to TRBJ2-7; D gene unclear. The germline V gene has CDR1 SGDLS and CDR2 YYNGEE. CDR3 length: 13 residues. V dropped 4 bases and J dropped 1 base, with 9 bases sitting between them. The CDR3 coding sequence is TGTGCCAGCAGCCCCGCCGGATCCTACGAGCAGTACTTC. Its protein product is CASSPAGSYEQYF.

The chain combines TRBV6-5 with TRBJ2-1; D remains unclear. V dropped 0 bases and J dropped 2 bases, with 11 bases sitting between them. Per germline, CDR1 MNHEY and CDR2 SVGAGI. The CDR3 length is 16 residues. The CDR3 spells CASSYSRRAPYNEQFF. CDR3 bases: TGTGCCAGCAGTTACTCCCGACGGGCCCCCTACAATGAGCAGTTCTTC.

In the case of this clone: Other nucleotide sequences in the sample specify the same CDR3. V is TRBV30 and J is TRBJ2-7, with D possibly being TRBD1 (6 bases). This CDR3 is 14 amino acids long. Per the germline V gene, CDR1 is GTSNPN and CDR2 is SVGIG (reference sequence). The V gene lost 0 bases and the J gene lost 0 bases, with 9 bases spanning the gap. The CDR3 loop is CAWSVRGGSYEQYF. The DNA for the CDR3 is TGTGCCTGGAGTGTAAGAGGGGGCTCCTACGAGCAGTACTTC.

The chain has TRBV13 and TRBJ2-7; D is perhaps TRBD2 (7 bases). V lost 5 bases and J 5 bases, leaving 16 bases between the germline ends. This CDR3 is built from 14 residues. Germline V gene sequence: CDR1 PRHDT, CDR2 FYEKMQ (reference sequence). The CDR3 sequence: CASSGGARSNEQYF. In DNA form, the CDR3 reads TGTGCCAGCAGCGGGGGGGCTCGATCCAACGAGCAGTACTTC.

J is TRBJ2-7 and V is TRBV9; tentative D call: TRBD2 (5 bases). The V gene's germline CDR1 is SGDLS and CDR2 YYNGEE. V lost 3 bases and J 2 bases, leaving 12 bases between the germline ends. The CDR3 is 14 residues long. The chain's CDR3 is CASSAEARTYEQYF. The CDR3 DNA follows: TGTGCCAGCAGCGCGGAGGCTAGGACCTACGAGCAGTACTTC.

The chain combines TRBV9 with TRBJ2-7; TRBD1 agrees at 8 bases. Trimming at V came to 5 bases and at J to 0 bases, leaving 1 base not matched to a gene. Germline CDR1 SGDLS, CDR2 YYNGEE. The CDR3 has 13 amino acids. DNA for the CDR3: TGTGCCAGCAGGGGGACAGGCTCCTACGAGCAGTACTTC. It specifies CASRGTGSYEQYF.

This clone appeared a few times. The gene calls are TRBV30 and TRBJ1-6; D unresolved. The CDR3 loop spans 16 amino acids. CDR1 is GTSNPN and CDR2 is SVGIG in the germline V gene (reference sequence). Trimming removed 3 bases at V and 0 bases at J, with 12 bases between. The chain's CDR3 is CAWSRSAGSYNSPLHF. CDR3 DNA sequence: TGTGCCTGGAGCCGGTCAGCGGGCTCCTATAATTCACCCCTCCACTTT.